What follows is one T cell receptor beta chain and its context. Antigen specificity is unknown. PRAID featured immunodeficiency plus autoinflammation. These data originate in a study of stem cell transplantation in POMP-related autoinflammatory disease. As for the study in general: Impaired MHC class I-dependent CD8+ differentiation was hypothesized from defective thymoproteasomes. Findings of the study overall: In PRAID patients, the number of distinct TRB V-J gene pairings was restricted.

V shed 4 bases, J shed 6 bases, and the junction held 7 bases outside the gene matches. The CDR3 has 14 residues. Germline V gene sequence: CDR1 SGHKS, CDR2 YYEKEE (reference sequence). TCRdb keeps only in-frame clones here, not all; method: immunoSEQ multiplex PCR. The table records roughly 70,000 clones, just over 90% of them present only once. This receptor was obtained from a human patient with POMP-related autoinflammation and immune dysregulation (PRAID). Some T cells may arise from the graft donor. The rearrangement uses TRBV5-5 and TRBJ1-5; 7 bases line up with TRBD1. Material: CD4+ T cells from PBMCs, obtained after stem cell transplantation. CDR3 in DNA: TGTGCCAGCAGCCTCTGGACAGGTGGTCAGCCCCAGCATTTT. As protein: CASSLWTGGQPQHF.